Below, 32 T cell receptor beta chains from the same sample are listed, as sequenced in a study of regulatory T cells in long-lasting Graves disease. Described time point: newly diagnosed GD, antithyroid drugs for less than 3 months. PBMCs provided the RNA from which the TCR library was made. CDR3-region Arm-PCR and iRepertoire HTBI primers produced the TCR beta libraries. TCRdb reprocessed the multiplex PCR reads via MiXCR and lists one record per CDR3 protein. The table shows 350,000 to 500,000 distinct CDR3 sequences, with 12% to 15% occurring only once. Separately, the same data were catalogued under a study of T cells in Graves' hyperthyroidism and ophthalmopathy.

The source was peripheral blood mononuclear cells (PBMCs), collected at new diagnosis, from a patient treated with antithyroid drugs. All receptors come from a woman in her forties or fifties with Graves disease.

This clonotype was detected only a few times. V and J are TRBV9 and TRBJ2-2; 8 bases line up with TRBD2. Germline assignment: CDR1 SGDLS and CDR2 YYNGEE. The CDR3 covers 17 residues. V lost 4 bases and J lost 0; bases outside the gene matches: 8. DNA for the CDR3: TGTGCCAGCAGCACACAACTAGCGGCAGCGAACACCGGGGAGCTGTTTTTT. It translates to CASSTQLAAANTGELFF. Full variable domain (missing parts from reference TRBV9 and TRBJ2-2): DSGVTQTPKHLITATGQRVTLRCSPRSGDLSVYWYQQSLDQGLQFLIQYYNGEERAKGNILERFSAQQFPDLHSELNLSSLELGDSALYFCASSTQLAAANTGELFFGEGSRLTVL.

The chain joins TRBV11-3 to TRBJ2-7, with D perhaps TRBD1 (6 bases). Trimming cost V 5 bases and J 6 bases, with 17 bases left between them. Germline-derived CDR1 and CDR2 are SGHNT and YENEEA. The CDR3 loop spans 14 amino acids. The CDR3 sequence is CASSARGGSGEQYF. For the CDR3, the DNA is TGTGCCAGCAGCGCCAGGGGCGGGTCTGGCGAGCAGTACTTC.

The rearrangement uses TRBV9 and TRBJ1-6; 7 nucleotides agree with TRBD1. With 1 base clipped from V and 7 bases from J, the junction kept 5 bases outside the gene matches. Germline V gives CDR1 SGDLS, CDR2 YYNGEE. This CDR3 has 15 amino acids. CDR3 DNA: TGTGCCAGCAGCGTAACGGGACAGAGAAATTCACCCCTCCACTTT. It specifies CASSVTGQRNSPLHF.

CDR3 sequence reads: CATSIRPGQLHSGANVLTF. For the CDR3, the DNA is TGTGCCACCAGTATAAGACCGGGACAGCTTCACTCTGGGGCCAACGTCCTGACTTTC. This chain links TRBV19 with TRBJ2-6, with TRBD1 matching over 7 bases. From germline, CDR1 is LNHDA and CDR2 SQIVND (reference sequence). The CDR3 covers 19 residues. Trimming at V came to 10 bases and at J to 0 bases, leaving 18 bases not matched to a gene. The full variable domain, completed using reference TRBV19 and TRBJ2-6, is DGGITQSPKYLFRKEGQNVTLSCEQNLNHDAMYWYRQDPGQGLRLIYYSQIVNDFQKGDIAEGYSVSREKKESFPLTVTSAQKNPTAFYLCATSIRPGQLHSGANVLTFGAGSRLTVL.

In this sample, this clonotype turned up a few times. V and J are TRBV5-1 and TRBJ1-1, with D possibly being TRBD1 (6 bases). The CDR3 loop spans 17 amino acids. Germline-derived CDR1 and CDR2 are SGHRS and YFSETQ. Trimming took 2 bases from V and 1 from J, leaving 18 bases between them. CDR3 DNA: TGCGCCAGCAGCTTAAACCACGGGACACACCCGAACACTGAAGCTTTCTTT. Amino acid sequence: CASSLNHGTHPNTEAFF.

This clonotype was counted at least ten times. The chain employs TRBV18 and TRBJ1-1, with 7 bases aligning to TRBD1. The V gene end was trimmed by 6 bases and the J gene end by 0 bases; junction bases not matched to a gene: 10. The length of the CDR3 is 16 residues. In germline, CDR1 is KGHSH, CDR2 LQKENI. CDR3 nucleotides: TGTGCCAGCTCCCCTACCCTACAGGGGCTGAACACTGAAGCTTTCTTT. It specifies CASSPTLQGLNTEAFF. Full variable domain (remainder filled in from reference TRBV18 and TRBJ1-1): NAGVMQNPRHLVRRRGQEARLRCSPMKGHSHVYWYRQLPEEGLKFMVYLQKENIIDESGMPKERFSAEFPKEGPSILRIQQVVRGDSAAYFCASSPTLQGLNTEAFFGQGTRLTVV.

The V gene is TRBV12-3 or TRBV12-4, the J gene TRBJ2-4; 10 nucleotides align to TRBD1. V was clipped by 6 bases and J by 8 bases; unmatched bases: 16. The CDR3 spans 17 residues. The CDR3 sequence: CASSTPGQGPHGDIQYF. For the CDR3, the DNA is TGTGCCAGCAGCACTCCGGGACAGGGGCCCCATGGGGACATTCAGTACTTC.

Ten or more counts support this clonotype. The chain couples TRBV12-3 or TRBV12-4 to TRBJ2-1; D possibly corresponds to TRBD2 (6 bases). Between the trimmed V and J ends, which lost 6 bases and 1 base, there was a span of 22 bases. The CDR3 sequence is 18 residues long. As DNA, the CDR3 is TGTGCCAGCAGCCGAAAGTCCGGGACTGCCAATTCCTACAATGAGCAGTTCTTC. Residues: CASSRKSGTANSYNEQFF.

This clonotype was counted ten times or more. This chain links TRBV28 with TRBJ2-5; TRBD2 is a possible D gene (6 bases). Germline V gene sequence: CDR1 MDHEN, CDR2 SYDVKM. Trimming took 3 bases from V and 1 from J, leaving 15 bases between them. The length of the CDR3 is 16 residues. The CDR3 is CASSFGGFEVQETQYF. The CDR3 region has the DNA TGTGCCAGCAGTTTTGGAGGGTTTGAGGTCCAAGAGACCCAGTACTTC.

The V and J genes are TRBV5-6 and TRBJ2-3; the D gene is possibly TRBD2 (6 bases). Germline values: CDR1 SGHDT, CDR2 YYEEEE. Trimming left V 0 bases short and J 9 bases short, with 17 bases between. The CDR3 length is 15 residues. The chain's CDR3 is CASSLALAQAQTQYF. The CDR3 DNA reads as TGTGCCAGCAGCTTGGCGCTAGCGCAGGCCCAAACGCAGTATTTT.

Here the CDR3 DNA reads TGTGCCAGCAGTTACCTCAGTTTAGACGAGCAGTACTTC. This sequence encodes CASSYLSLDEQYF. This chain joins TRBV28 and TRBJ2-7, with unresolved D. From germline, CDR1 is MDHEN and CDR2 SYDVKM. CDR3 length: 13 amino acids. V was clipped by 4 bases and J by 5 bases, with 12 bases between them.

This clonotype was seen more than once but under ten times. The chain joins TRBV6-2 or TRBV6-3 to TRBJ1-3; tentatively, D is TRBD1 (6 bases). Germline assignment: CDR1 MNHEY and CDR2 SVGEGT. This CDR3 region has 15 residues. Trimming left V 5 bases short and J 4 bases short, with 15 bases between. CDR3 bases: TGTGCCAGCAGTGAAGCCCCAGGGGAAGGAAACACCATATATTTT. Its translation is CASSEAPGEGNTIYF.

The genes are TRBV10-3 and TRBJ1-2; TRBD1 matches at 7 bases. This CDR3 is built from 16 residues. The J segment lost 4 bases and the V segment lost 0 bases, leaving 8 bases of the junction unmatched. Germline values: CDR1 ENHRY, CDR2 SYGVKD. The CDR3 spells CAISESYGTDLYGYTF. The CDR3 region has the DNA TGTGCCATCAGTGAGTCCTATGGGACAGACCTCTATGGCTACACCTTC.

In this sample, this clonotype turned up many times. The V call is TRBV28, the J call TRBJ1-1, with no clear D. Germline lookup yields CDR1 MDHEN and CDR2 SYDVKM. The CDR3 length is 17 residues. The V gene lost 4 bases and the J gene lost 2 bases, with 20 bases spanning the gap. The CDR3 spells CASSSSGDPSGNTEAFF. CDR3 bases: TGTGCCAGCAGTTCCTCCGGGGATCCCTCGGGAAACACTGAAGCTTTCTTT.

This clonotype was picked up a small number of times. V is TRBV6-1 and J is TRBJ1-3, with D uncertain. V was pared by 7 bases and J by 0 bases, with 16 bases between. In germline, CDR1 is MNHNS, CDR2 SASEGT. The CDR3 spans 16 residues. The CDR3 loop is CASISGSMSSGNTIYF. For the CDR3, the DNA is TGTGCCAGCATCTCAGGATCGATGAGCTCTGGAAACACCATATATTTT.

V and J are TRBV7-9 and TRBJ2-7; 14 bases are a match to TRBD2. V gave up 5 bases and J gave up 4 bases; unmatched junction bases: 7. This CDR3 contains 16 residues. Germline V gene sequence: CDR1 SEHNR, CDR2 FQNEAQ (reference sequence). The CDR3 DNA reads as TGTGCCAGCAGCACGACTAGCGGGAGGGGTGGTTACGAGCAGTACTTC. Translated, it gives CASSTTSGRGGYEQYF.

In the case of this clonotype: A much larger clone lies a single base off, so this may be a read error. The rearrangement links TRBV7-9 to TRBJ2-7; D not resolved. Deletions cut 5 bases from V and 7 bases from J, with 33 bases between. The CDR3 spans 19 residues. CDR1 and CDR2 from the germline V gene are SEHNR and FQNEAQ (reference sequence). The CDR3 DNA sequence: TGTGCCAGCAGCCCCGGGTTATGGGCCAGAGGCTCGCCCTACAATGAGCAGTACTTC. This codes for CASSPGLWARGSPYNEQYF.

This clonotype came up many times. The rearrangement uses TRBV28 and TRBJ2-7; 10 bases align to TRBD2. The CDR3 runs to 16 residues. Germline V gives CDR1 MDHEN, CDR2 SYDVKM. Losses at the gene ends were 7 bases for V and 9 bases for J; bases not matched to a gene: 18. CDR3 sequence: CASTPTSGLAGVGQYF. The CDR3 DNA follows: TGTGCCAGCACCCCGACCTCGGGTCTAGCGGGAGTTGGGCAGTACTTC.

In its sample, this clonotype was seen many times. The CDR3 DNA sequence: TGTGCCAGCAGCCCTGGGTATCTAGTCAACCCCGACACCGGGGAGCTGTTTTTT. Translating gives CASSPGYLVNPDTGELFF. This chain joins TRBV28 and TRBJ2-2; D not certain. This CDR3 comprises 18 residues. Between the trimmed V and J ends, which lost 6 bases and 3 bases, there was a span of 23 bases. Germline CDR1 MDHEN, CDR2 SYDVKM.

The chain links TRBV4-1 to TRBJ2-1; 11 positions agree with TRBD2. The CDR3 consists of 21 residues. The V segment lost 4 bases and the J segment 0 bases; nucleotides outside the gene matches: 17. Germline assignment: CDR1 MGHRA and CDR2 YSYEKL. The CDR3 nucleotides read TGCGCCAGCAGCCGGGGCCCCGGGACTAGCGGAAAACTGAGCTCCTACAATGAGCAGTTCTTC. Its protein product is CASSRGPGTSGKLSSYNEQFF.

On this clonotype: A read error may be the cause here, since a much bigger clone is one base away. This chain uses TRBV7-9 with TRBJ2-1; tentatively, D is TRBD1 (5 bases). The CDR3 is 13 residues long. CDR1 SEHNR and CDR2 FQNEAQ come from the germline V gene (reference sequence). The V end lost 5 bases, the J end lost 8 bases, and 13 bases lay between the germline ends. The CDR3 bases are TGTGCCAGCAGCGGATCCTGGGGCGATGAGCAGTTCTTC. Translated, it gives CASSGSWGDEQFF.

This clonotype was observed a few times. The V call is TRBV30, the J call TRBJ2-7; 9 nucleotides agree with TRBD2. The V gene's germline CDR1 is GTSNPN and CDR2 SVGIG (reference sequence). J was trimmed by 0 bases and V by 2 bases; bases with no gene match: 14. The CDR3 has 18 residues. The CDR3 DNA reads TGTGCCTGGAGTTCTAAAGGTCGAGGCGGGAGGGCCTCCTACGAGCAGTACTTC. Encoded protein: CAWSSKGRGGRASYEQYF.

This clonotype was seen only a few times. CDR3 nucleotide sequence: TGCGCCAGCAGCTTGAACAGCTACACTGAAGCTTTCTTT. The encoded protein is CASSLNSYTEAFF. This chain connects TRBV5-1 to TRBJ1-1, with D unclear. This CDR3 comprises 13 residues. Germline loops: CDR1 SGHRS, CDR2 YFSETQ. Trimming removed 1 base from V and 3 bases from J, with 7 bases in between.

CDR3 coding DNA: TGTGCCACCGGCGCGGCCCCCACCGGGGAGCTGTTTTTT. Protein product: CATGAAPTGELFF. The J gene is TRBJ2-2, the V gene TRBV24-1, with unresolved D. The CDR3 consists of 13 residues. CDR1 and CDR2 from the germline V gene are KGHDR and SFDVKD. With 9 bases removed from V and 4 bases from J, the gap between germline ends came to 11 bases.

The chain recombines TRBV5-4 with TRBJ2-6; D is possibly TRBD1 or TRBD2 (5 bases each). This CDR3 is built from 19 residues. In germline, CDR1 is SGHNT, CDR2 YYREEE (reference sequence). The V end was cut by 5 bases, the J end by 0 bases, with 21 bases between. CDR3 sequence reads: CASRSFGTWENSGANVLTF. The CDR3 DNA sequence: TGTGCCAGCAGATCTTTTGGGACGTGGGAAAACTCTGGGGCCAACGTCCTGACTTTC.

The gene calls are TRBV28 and TRBJ1-2; unclear D gene. Germline CDR1 is MDHEN and CDR2 is SYDVKM. Between the trimmed V and J ends, which lost 7 bases and 5 bases, there was a span of 11 bases. The CDR3 runs 12 residues. CDR3 sequence: CASNGFTYGYTF. The DNA of the CDR3 is TGTGCCAGCAACGGCTTCACTTATGGCTACACCTTC.

This clonotype was counted a few times. The chain carries TRBV7-7 and TRBJ2-5; 7 nucleotides agree with TRBD1. V gave up 1 base and J gave up 1 base; unmatched junction bases: 3. CDR1 SSHAT and CDR2 FNYEAQ come from the germline V gene (reference sequence). This CDR3 is 15 amino acids long. CDR3 residues: CASSLDRGPQETQYF. Written as DNA, the CDR3 is TGTGCCAGCAGCTTAGACAGGGGACCCCAAGAGACCCAGTACTTC.

In this sample, this clonotype turned up many times. The chain couples TRBV7-9 to TRBJ2-1, with 9 positions matching TRBD1. The CDR3 spans 15 residues. Germline V gene data show CDR1 as SEHNR and CDR2 as FQNEAQ (reference sequence). The trim removed 4 bases at V and 5 bases at J, leaving 6 bases unmatched. CDR3 DNA: TGTGCCAGCAGCTCGGGACAGGGTCTCGACAATGAGCAGTTCTTC. This translates into CASSSGQGLDNEQFF.

There are many counts of this clonotype. The chain combines TRBV5-1 with TRBJ2-3; no firm D call. The CDR3 totals 14 residues. Germline V lookup: CDR1 SGHRS, CDR2 YFSETQ. V lost 0 bases to trimming and J lost 5 bases, with 10 bases between them. CDR3 sequence: CASSLAALGDTQYF. CDR3 in DNA: TGCGCCAGCAGCTTGGCGGCACTTGGAGATACGCAGTATTTT.

This clonotype was detected ten times or more. The J gene is TRBJ1-6, the V gene TRBV28, with D uncertain. CDR3 size: 14 residues. V lost 5 bases and J lost 8, with 13 bases in between. Germline CDR1 and CDR2: MDHEN and SYDVKM. As DNA, the CDR3 is TGTGCCAGCAGTCCAGTCCTATTGGATTCACCCCTCCACTTT. Protein sequence: CASSPVLLDSPLHF.

In its sample, this clonotype was seen many times. This chain joins TRBV27 and TRBJ2-7; D is unclear. The V end was cut by 3 bases, the J end by 3 bases, with 6 bases between. This CDR3 region has 12 residues. Germline V lookup: CDR1 MNHEY, CDR2 SMNVEV (reference sequence). CDR3 residues: CASSFSGYEQYF. In DNA form, the CDR3 reads TGTGCCAGCAGTTTCTCGGGCTACGAGCAGTACTTC.

This clonotype has a count of ten or more. The chain combines TRBV27 with TRBJ2-5; 11 bases agree with TRBD2. With 5 bases clipped from V and 4 bases from J, the junction kept 6 bases outside the gene matches. The V gene's germline CDR1 is MNHEY and CDR2 SMNVEV (reference sequence). The CDR3 has 15 amino acids. The CDR3 DNA reads TGTGCCAGCAGTCAAAACGGACTAGCGGGAGAGACCCAGTACTTC. Translated, it gives CASSQNGLAGETQYF.